This T cell receptor beta chain emerged from a study of cytomegalovirus exposure and HLA in healthy donors. Study results and caveats: Specificity for CMV antigens was confirmed in vitro for a few of the CMV-associated chains. Published work reported that the classifier diagnosed cytomegalovirus status with high specificity and sensitivity. Later on, a genetic analysis was performed. It linked a missense variant in DCLRE1C with V- and J-gene trimming of TCR beta.

Trimming cost V 1 base and J 0 bases, with 24 bases left between them. The CDR3 covers 20 residues. Germline V gene data show CDR1 as PRHDT and CDR2 as FYEKMQ (reference sequence). Primers for the PCR totalled 60 Vbeta and 13 Jbeta. The repertoire was sequenced with immunoSEQ multiplex PCR; TCRdb's copy has only in-frame clones and lacks some. This sample has about 96,000 clones, with about four fifths found just once. In regard to this clone: As yet, its antigen is unknown.

The J gene is TRBJ1-1, the V gene TRBV13; maybe TRBD1 (6 bases). The TCR originated in a female donor in good health and CMV-seropositive. Material for sequencing was PBMCs. CDR3 in DNA: TGTGCCAGCAGCTTAGCGGGGTACAGGGTCAAAGAGGACATGAACACTGAAGCTTTCTTT. Translation: CASSLAGYRVKEDMNTEAFF.